This T cell receptor (beta chain) appears in the sequencing data of a study of blood T cell repertoires in COVID-19. The length of the CDR3 is 14 residues. The V and J ends lost 6 bases and 10 bases, in that order; junction bases with no gene match: 11. Germline lookup yields CDR1 MNHEY and CDR2 SMNVEV (reference sequence). Per the study methods: Quantification of nucleated cells was approximated via reference gene primer amplification. Repertoires were generated with immunoSEQ multiplex PCR, while TCRdb's copy carries only in-frame clones and drops some. D and trimming come from the DNA, and the V and J calls and clone size come from that table. The sample gives 210,000 or so clones, 81% of which show up once; around 9.3% is in the top ten. Donors were grouped by their self-reported clinical history.

This TCR was sampled from a woman in her forties or fifties with acute COVID-19. Sample: PBMCs or T cells enriched from blood (not recorded which). The chain uses TRBV27 and TRBJ2-1; 8 bases agree with TRBD2. CDR3 DNA sequence: TGTGCCAGCAGAAGACCGGGACTAGGCTGGGAGCAGTTCTTC. It yields the protein CASRRPGLGWEQFF.